The 25 T cell receptor beta chains below were found in one sample sequenced in a study of post-analysis software for immune sequencing data. Findings and caveats of the study: In patients, TRBV5-6, TRBV5-1 and TRBV20-1 belonged to five TRBV segments found more frequently than in controls.

Prepared TCR beta cDNA libraries contained unique molecular identifiers. MiXCR, applied by TCRdb to the PCR reads, yields one record per CDR3 protein. The table has hundreds of thousands of distinct CDR3 sequences, approximately 50% seen once. The antigens these receptors bind are not known. The sample consisted of blood. These receptors were collected from a girl under 18 with multiple sclerosis.

The chain carries TRBV3-1 and TRBJ2-4; D may be TRBD1 (5 bases). Trimming stripped 0 bases from V and 13 bases from J, with 16 bases between. Germline V gives CDR1 LGHDT, CDR2 YNNKEL (reference sequence). The CDR3 is 14 amino acids. CDR3: CASSQDGAGLEQYF. CDR3 sequence (DNA): TGTGCCAGCAGCCAAGATGGGGCTGGGCTTGAGCAGTACTTC.

This clonotype was found many times. Germline and junction disagree at one end, which may indicate a read error. The chain combines TRBV27 with TRBJ2-7, with 8 positions matching TRBD2. Germline CDR1 is MNHEY and CDR2 is SMNVEV (reference sequence). The CDR3 runs to 13 residues. CDR3 sequence reads: CASSFGRGYEQYF. For the CDR3, the DNA is TGCGCCAGCAGCTTCGGGAGGGGCTACGAGCAGTACTTC.

The chain carries TRBV5-1 and TRBJ2-5; TRBD2 matches at 10 bases. The germline V gene has CDR1 SGHRS and CDR2 YFSETQ. V shed 4 bases, J shed 5 bases, and the junction held 8 bases outside the gene matches. This CDR3 contains 15 residues. The DNA of the CDR3 is TGCGCCAGCAGCACCTCCTTAGCGGGGGGTGAGACCCAGTACTTC. Its protein product is CASSTSLAGGETQYF.

The chain is built from TRBV18 and TRBJ2-5; no definite D call. Germline V CDR1 and CDR2: KGHSH, LQKENI. Trimming pared 1 base from V and 1 base from J, leaving 7 bases between. The length of the CDR3 is 14 residues. The chain's CDR3 is CASSPLGFQETQYF. DNA for the CDR3: TGTGCCAGCTCACCACTCGGCTTCCAAGAGACCCAGTACTTC.

The chain has TRBV5-1 and TRBJ2-1; 13 nucleotides line up with TRBD2. The trim removed 6 bases at V and 9 bases at J, leaving 12 bases unmatched. Germline CDR1 and CDR2: SGHRS and YFSETQ. The CDR3 has 16 residues. This CDR3 is CASTLARLAGGGEQFF. The CDR3 bases are TGCGCCAGCACCTTAGCCCGACTAGCGGGAGGAGGTGAGCAGTTCTTC.

The rearrangement links TRBV9 to TRBJ2-7; D unresolved. This CDR3 has 14 amino acids. From germline, CDR1 is SGDLS and CDR2 YYNGEE. V was trimmed by 0 bases and J by 5 bases, leaving 12 bases between them. The CDR3 sequence is CASSVDPSWDEQYF. The CDR3 DNA follows: TGTGCCAGCAGCGTAGACCCTTCATGGGACGAGCAGTACTTC.

The chain employs TRBV20-1 and TRBJ2-7; D is uncertain. Per germline, CDR1 DFQATT and CDR2 SNEGSKA (reference sequence). The CDR3 extends over 12 amino acids. Trimming shortened V by 3 bases and J by 0 bases, and 6 bases separated the two germline ends. The CDR3 sequence: CSASRSSYEQYF. Here the CDR3 DNA reads TGCAGTGCTAGTCGCAGCTCCTACGAGCAGTACTTC.

In this sample, this clonotype turned up a few times. The chain's CDR3 is CASSRPRDLYEQYF. The CDR3 bases are TGTGCCAGCAGCCGACCTCGGGACCTCTACGAGCAGTACTTC. The V call is TRBV11-2, the J call TRBJ2-7; tentatively, D is TRBD1 or TRBD2 (5 bases each). V lost 5 bases, J lost 3 bases, and 14 bases lay in between. The germline V gene has CDR1 SGHAT and CDR2 FQNNGV. The CDR3 totals 14 residues.

The chain combines TRBV5-1 with TRBJ2-1, with no clear D. CDR3 length: 14 amino acids. V was clipped by 4 bases and J by 0 bases, with 8 bases between them. The germline gives CDR1 SGHRS, CDR2 YFSETQ. The CDR3 bases are TGCGCCAGCAGCCCGATGAGCTCCTACAATGAGCAGTTCTTC. Encoded protein: CASSPMSSYNEQFF.

The rearrangement links TRBV7-2 to TRBJ2-7; maybe TRBD1 (6 bases). CDR1 and CDR2 from the germline V gene are SGHTA and FQGNSA. CDR3 length: 15 amino acids. V was trimmed by 4 bases and J by 7 bases, leaving 20 bases between them. CDR3 sequence reads: CASSSGPGVVGEQYF. In DNA, the CDR3 is TGTGCCAGCAGCTCGGGCCCAGGGGTAGTGGGGGAGCAGTACTTC. The full variable domain, its missing parts supplied by reference TRBV7-2 and TRBJ2-7, is GAGVSQSPSNKVTEKGKDVELRCDPISGHTALYWYRQSLGQGLEFLIYFQGNSAPDKSGLPSDRFSAERTGGSVSTLTIQRTQQEDSAVYLCASSSGPGVVGEQYFGPGTRLTVT.

The chain links TRBV7-9 to TRBJ2-4; TRBD1 is a possible D gene (7 bases). This CDR3 comprises 16 residues. The V and J ends lost 5 bases and 0 bases respectively, with 14 bases between them. Germline loops: CDR1 SEHNR, CDR2 FQNEAQ (reference sequence). The DNA for the CDR3 is TGTGCCAGCAGCCCTCAGGGGGGTCTAGCCAAAAACATTCAGTACTTC. Encoded protein: CASSPQGGLAKNIQYF.

The chain carries TRBV20-1 and TRBJ2-1, with D perhaps matching TRBD2 (5 bases). The CDR3 has 12 residues. Germline V CDR1 and CDR2: DFQATT, SNEGSKA (reference sequence). Trimming cost V 6 bases and J 6 bases, with 12 bases left between them. CDR3 coding DNA: TGCAGTGCAGAGGGCGGCCGCAATGAGCAGTTCTTC. It encodes CSAEGGRNEQFF.

The chain carries TRBV7-9 and TRBJ2-5; 8 nucleotides align to TRBD1. Germline V CDR1 and CDR2: SEHNR, FQNEAQ (reference sequence). The V and J ends lost 5 bases and 2 bases, in that order; junction bases with no gene match: 7. The length of the CDR3 is 15 residues. The CDR3 here is CASSPQDRAQETQYF. For the CDR3, the DNA is TGTGCCAGCAGCCCCCAGGACAGGGCTCAAGAGACCCAGTACTTC.

The chain employs TRBV7-9 and TRBJ2-1; TRBD2 aligns across 8 bases. V shed 4 bases, J shed 10 bases, and the junction held 6 bases outside the gene matches. Germline lookup yields CDR1 SEHNR and CDR2 FQNEAQ (reference sequence). The CDR3 spans 13 residues. The CDR3 DNA is TGTGCCAGCAGCTCCGGGGGGGGATTGGAGCAGTTCTTC. Encoded protein: CASSSGGGLEQFF. Full variable domain (missing parts from reference TRBV7-9 and TRBJ2-1): DTGVSQNPRHKITKRGQNVTFRCDPISEHNRLYWYRQTLGQGPEFLTYFQNEAQLEKSRLLSDRFSAERPKGSFSTLEIQRTEQGDSAMYLCASSSGGGLEQFFGPGTRLTVL.

A note on this clonotype: The germline gene is not matched at one end of the junction; a read error may be the cause. The chain is built from TRBV29-1 and TRBJ1-2; 12 bases are a match to TRBD1. Germline assignment: CDR1 SQVTM and CDR2 ANQGSEA. This CDR3 is 14 amino acids long. The CDR3 sequence is CSVVGTGGYYGYTF. As DNA, the CDR3 is TGCAGCGTTGTGGGGACAGGGGGCTACTATGGTTACACCTTC. Full variable domain (remainder filled in from reference TRBV29-1 and TRBJ1-2): SAVISQKPSRDICQRGTSLTIQCQVDSQVTMMFWYRQQPGQSLTLIATANQGSEATYESGFVIDKFPISRPNLTFSTLTVSNMSPEDSSIYLCSVVGTGGYYGYTFGSGTRLTVV.

This clonotype has just a few counts. In nucleotides, the CDR3 is TGCGCCAGCAGCCCCGGGACTAGCGGGGGGGCTCAGTACGAGCAGTACTTC. Protein product: CASSPGTSGGAQYEQYF. The chain is built from TRBV4-1 and TRBJ2-5; 16 positions match TRBD2. Gene TRBJ2-7 matches the end of the DNA better, so the J call may be wrong. The CDR3 is 17 amino acids. Germline V gives CDR1 MGHRA, CDR2 YSYEKL.

This clonotype was counted a few times. This sequence joins TRBV6-5 and TRBJ1-5; D perhaps matches TRBD1 (6 bases). V was shortened by 5 bases and J by 6 bases, with 14 bases between the two germline ends. This CDR3 has 14 residues. Per the germline V gene, CDR1 is MNHEY and CDR2 is SVGAGI. The CDR3 DNA reads as TGTGCCAGCAGTAATCAGGGGCTGGGTCAGCCCCAGCATTTT. It is translated as CASSNQGLGQPQHF.

The chain links TRBV7-8 to TRBJ2-5, with a possible D match to TRBD1 (6 bases). CDR3 length: 17 residues. V lost 5 bases to trimming and J lost 2 bases, with 21 bases between them. Germline values: CDR1 SGHVS, CDR2 FQNEAQ. CDR3: CASSLHPLDSRQETQYF. Written as DNA, the CDR3 is TGTGCCAGCAGCCTCCACCCCCTGGACAGCCGACAAGAGACCCAGTACTTC. Variable domain in full (rest from reference TRBV7-8 and TRBJ2-5): GAGVSQSPRYKVAKRGQDVALRCDPISGHVSLFWYQQALGQGPEFLTYFQNEAQLDKSGLPSDRFFAERPEGSVSTLKIQRTQQEDSAVYLCASSLHPLDSRQETQYFGPGTRLLVL.

The genes are TRBV12-3 or TRBV12-4 and TRBJ2-3; no firm D call. The CDR3 runs 17 residues. Trimming cost V 1 base and J 0 bases, with 14 bases left between them. CDR3 DNA: TGTGCCAGCAGTTTAGAGCCAGGCACGGTCAGCACAGATACGCAGTATTTT. Its protein is CASSLEPGTVSTDTQYF.

The rearrangement links TRBV12-3 or TRBV12-4 to TRBJ1-1; 7 bases line up with TRBD1. This CDR3 is 15 amino acids long. The ends lost 5 bases at V and 0 bases at J; junction bases unmatched: 6. The DNA of the CDR3 is TGTGCCAGCAGTGGGGGGGACAGAGTGAACACTGAAGCTTTCTTT. This codes for CASSGGDRVNTEAFF.

The rearrangement uses TRBV7-2 and TRBJ2-3; possible D gene TRBD2, 7 bases. This CDR3 spans 16 amino acids. The germline V gene encodes CDR1 SGHTA and CDR2 FQGNSA. Trimming cost V 7 bases and J 6 bases, with 23 bases left between them. The DNA for the CDR3 is TGTGCCAGCACCAATAGGGGGGGAGGGCCGCTGGATACGCAGTATTTT. Its protein is CASTNRGGGPLDTQYF.

V is TRBV20-1 and J is TRBJ2-5, with TRBD2 matching over 7 bases. The germline gives CDR1 DFQATT, CDR2 SNEGSKA (reference sequence). The trim removed 3 bases at V and 11 bases at J, leaving 12 bases unmatched. This CDR3 is 13 amino acids long. Here the CDR3 reads CSARFTWGGEQYF. DNA of the CDR3: TGCAGTGCTAGGTTCACGTGGGGGGGGGAGCAGTACTTC.

The chain uses TRBV6-1 and TRBJ2-4, with no clear D. The tail of the sequence fits TRBJ2-7 better, so the J call may be wrong. Per germline, CDR1 MNHNS and CDR2 SASEGT. CDR3 length: 13 amino acids. The CDR3 nucleotides read TGTGCCAGCAGTGAAGTCGGCAGCTACGAGCAGTACTTC. Protein sequence: CASSEVGSYEQYF.

This chain uses TRBV10-3 with TRBJ1-2; 8 bases map to TRBD1. V shed 2 bases and J 6 bases; nucleotides not matched to a gene: 2. Looked up from germline, CDR1 is ENHRY and CDR2 is SYGVKD. The CDR3 contains 13 residues. CDR3 region: CAISEGRGHGYTF. CDR3 coding DNA: TGTGCCATCAGTGAGGGCAGGGGGCATGGCTACACCTTC.

The chain is built from TRBV6-4 and TRBJ2-3; tentatively, D is TRBD1 (6 bases). CDR1 is MRHNA and CDR2 is SNTAGT in the germline V gene. Trimming removed 2 bases from V and 7 bases from J, with 13 bases in between. CDR3 size: 14 residues. This chain's CDR3 is CASSDGTGQNTQYF. DNA for the CDR3: TGTGCCAGCAGTGACGGTACAGGGCAAAATACGCAGTATTTT.